The 4 T cell receptor beta chains presented below share a single source sample, sequenced in a study of CD8 T cells in acute hepatitis C reinfection. Libraries were prepared by immunoSEQ multiplex PCR; TCRdb keeps only in-frame clonotypes and omits some of them. The sample has tens of thousands of clones; 80% to 90% are singletons. Time point of the sample: naive CD8 control sorted from an acute-time-point sample. The specimen sequenced was naive CD8+ T cells from PBMCs. Receptors were obtained from a woman aged 18-29 years who spontaneously cleared hepatitis C infection.

The rearrangement links TRBV27 to TRBJ2-7, with TRBD1 matching 11 bases. From germline, CDR1 is MNHEY and CDR2 SMNVEV (reference sequence). The CDR3 runs to 18 residues. Unmatched junction bases numbered 16, after V lost 5 bases and J lost 4 bases. The CDR3 is CASSGLRDRGVVFYEQYF. The CDR3, as DNA: TGTGCCAGCAGTGGCCTCCGGGACAGGGGGGTTGTTTTTTACGAGCAGTACTTC.

This chain connects TRBV27 to TRBJ2-1, with 12 bases matching TRBD2. The germline gives CDR1 MNHEY, CDR2 SMNVEV (reference sequence). Trimming removed 5 bases from V and 0 bases from J; junction bases left unmatched: 11. CDR3 length: 19 amino acids. The CDR3 nucleotides are TGTGCCAGCAGTACACTAGCGGGAGGCCCTTCATCCTCCTACAATGAGCAGTTCTTC. It translates to CASSTLAGGPSSSYNEQFF.

This clone was picked up one time. The chain is built from TRBV7-8 and TRBJ1-3, with D possibly matching TRBD1 (6 bases). Trimming stripped 2 bases from V and 0 bases from J, with 14 bases between. Germline CDR1 reads SGHVS; CDR2 reads FQNEAQ. This CDR3 has 17 residues. CDR3 amino acids: CASSLLVQGYSGNTIYF. The CDR3 region has the DNA TGTGCCAGCAGCTTATTAGTACAGGGATACTCTGGAAACACCATATATTTT. Using reference TRBV7-8 and TRBJ1-3 for the parts outside the CDR3, the full variable domain is GAGVSQSPRYKVAKRGQDVALRCDPISGHVSLFWYQQALGQGPEFLTYFQNEAQLDKSGLPSDRFFAERPEGSVSTLKIQRTQQEDSAVYLCASSLLVQGYSGNTIYFGEGSWLTVV.

J is TRBJ2-2 and V is TRBV2; tentative D call: TRBD2 (5 bases). The CDR3 runs to 14 residues. Germline-derived CDR1 and CDR2 are SNHLY and FYNNEI. Trimming stripped 7 bases from V and 3 bases from J, with 12 bases between. DNA for the CDR3: TGTGCCAGCAAAGTGACACTAGACACCGGGGAGCTGTTTTTT. Its translation is CASKVTLDTGELFF. Drawing the rest from reference TRBV2 and TRBJ2-2, the complete variable domain is EPEVTQTPSHQVTQMGQEVILRCVPISNHLYFYWYRQILGQKVEFLVSFYNNEISEKSEIFDDQFSVERPDGSNFTLKIRSTKLEDSAMYFCASKVTLDTGELFFGEGSRLTVL.